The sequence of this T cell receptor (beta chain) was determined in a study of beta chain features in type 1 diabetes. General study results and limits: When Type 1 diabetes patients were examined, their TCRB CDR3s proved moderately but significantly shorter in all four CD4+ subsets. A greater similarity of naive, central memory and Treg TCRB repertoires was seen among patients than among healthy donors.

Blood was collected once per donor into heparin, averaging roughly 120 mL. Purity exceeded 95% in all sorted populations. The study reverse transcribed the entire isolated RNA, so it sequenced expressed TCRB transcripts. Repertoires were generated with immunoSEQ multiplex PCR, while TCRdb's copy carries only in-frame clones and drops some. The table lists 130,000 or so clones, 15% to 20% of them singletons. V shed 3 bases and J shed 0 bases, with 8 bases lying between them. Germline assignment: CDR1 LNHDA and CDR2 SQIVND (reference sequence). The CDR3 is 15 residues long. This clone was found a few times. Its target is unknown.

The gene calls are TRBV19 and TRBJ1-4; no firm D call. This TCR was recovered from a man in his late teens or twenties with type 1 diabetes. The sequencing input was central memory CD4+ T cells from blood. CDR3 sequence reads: CASSISATTNEKLFF. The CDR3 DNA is TGTGCCAGTAGTATCTCTGCTACAACTAATGAAAAACTGTTTTTT.